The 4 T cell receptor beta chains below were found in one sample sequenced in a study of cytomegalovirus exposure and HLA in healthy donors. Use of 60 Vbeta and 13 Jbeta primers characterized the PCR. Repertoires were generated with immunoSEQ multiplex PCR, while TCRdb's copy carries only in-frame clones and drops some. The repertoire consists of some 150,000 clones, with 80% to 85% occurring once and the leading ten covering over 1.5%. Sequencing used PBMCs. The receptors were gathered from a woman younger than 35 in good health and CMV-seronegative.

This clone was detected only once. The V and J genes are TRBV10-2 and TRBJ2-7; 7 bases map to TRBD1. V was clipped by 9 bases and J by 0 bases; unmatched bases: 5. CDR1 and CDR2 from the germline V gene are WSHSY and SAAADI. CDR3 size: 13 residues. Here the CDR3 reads CASSWDSSYEQYF. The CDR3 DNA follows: TGCGCCAGTTCCTGGGACAGCTCCTACGAGCAGTACTTC.

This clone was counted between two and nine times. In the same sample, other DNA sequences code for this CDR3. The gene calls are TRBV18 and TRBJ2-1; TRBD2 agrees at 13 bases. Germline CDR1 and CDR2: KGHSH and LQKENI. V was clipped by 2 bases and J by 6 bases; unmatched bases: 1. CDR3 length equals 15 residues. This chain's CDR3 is CASSPTSGGANEQFF. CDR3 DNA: TGTGCCAGCTCACCAACTAGCGGGGGGGCCAATGAGCAGTTCTTC.

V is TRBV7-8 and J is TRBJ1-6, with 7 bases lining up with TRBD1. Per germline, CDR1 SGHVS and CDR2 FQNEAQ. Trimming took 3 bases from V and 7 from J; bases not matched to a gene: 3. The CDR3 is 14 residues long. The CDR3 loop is CASSLGQKNSPLHF. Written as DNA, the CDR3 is TGTGCCAGCAGCTTGGGACAGAAGAATTCACCCCTCCACTTT.

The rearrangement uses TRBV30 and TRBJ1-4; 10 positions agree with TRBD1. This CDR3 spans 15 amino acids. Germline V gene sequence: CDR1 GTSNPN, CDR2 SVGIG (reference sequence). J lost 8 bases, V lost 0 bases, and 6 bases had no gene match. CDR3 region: CAWSVRQGAREKLFF. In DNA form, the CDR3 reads TGTGCCTGGAGTGTACGACAGGGGGCACGAGAAAAACTGTTTTTT.